This T cell receptor (beta chain) comes out of a study of blood T cell repertoires in COVID-19. The overall study: Sites across the United States, Italy and Spain contributed samples from acute and convalescent COVID-19. PBMCs, B-cell-depleted T cells, or T cells provided the cDNA or gDNA that made up the material.

This CDR3 region has 15 residues. Trimming removed 8 bases from V and 4 bases from J; junction bases left unmatched: 14. Germline CDR1 reads MGHDK; CDR2 reads SYGVNS. In the authors' methods: Reference gene primer amplification in the assay estimated nucleated cell counts. Produced via immunoSEQ multiplex PCR; TCRdb's table is partial and in-frame only. V, J and clone size were drawn from that table, and D and trimming were deduced from the DNA. In the table there are about 260,000 clones, about 87% of which are singletons. The receptor was isolated from a woman in her thirties or forties who had recovered from COVID-19. Sequencing input: peripheral blood. The chain combines TRBV25-1 with TRBJ2-7, with 7 bases fitting TRBD1. The CDR3 loop reads CASGTRQGAPYEQYF. The DNA for the CDR3 is TGTGCCAGCGGCACCAGACAGGGAGCCCCGTACGAGCAGTACTTC.